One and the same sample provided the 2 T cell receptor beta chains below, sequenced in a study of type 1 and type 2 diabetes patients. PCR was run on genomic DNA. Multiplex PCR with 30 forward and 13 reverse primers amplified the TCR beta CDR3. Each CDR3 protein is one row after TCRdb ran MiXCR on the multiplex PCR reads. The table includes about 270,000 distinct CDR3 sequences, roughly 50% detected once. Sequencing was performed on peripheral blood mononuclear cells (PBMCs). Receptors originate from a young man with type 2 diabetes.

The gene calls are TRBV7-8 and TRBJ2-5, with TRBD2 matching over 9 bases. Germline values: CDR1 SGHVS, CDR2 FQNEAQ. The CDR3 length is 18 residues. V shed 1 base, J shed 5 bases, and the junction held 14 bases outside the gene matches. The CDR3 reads CASSLETLWLAGWETQYF. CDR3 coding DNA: TGTGCCAGCAGCTTAGAAACTCTTTGGCTAGCGGGGTGGGAGACCCAGTACTTC. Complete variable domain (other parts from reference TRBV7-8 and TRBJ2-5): GAGVSQSPRYKVAKRGQDVALRCDPISGHVSLFWYQQALGQGPEFLTYFQNEAQLDKSGLPSDRFFAERPEGSVSTLKIQRTQQEDSAVYLCASSLETLWLAGWETQYFGPGTRLLVL.

The CDR3 DNA sequence: TGTGCCAGCAGCCAACGTGGGGCCAGGAATCAGCCCCAGCATTTT. It yields the protein CASSQRGARNQPQHF. The chain joins TRBV6-2 or TRBV6-3 to TRBJ1-5, with a tentative D call TRBD1 (5 bases). CDR3 length: 15 residues. V lost 6 bases and J 4 bases, leaving 16 bases between the germline ends. The germline V gene has CDR1 MNHEY and CDR2 SVGEGT.